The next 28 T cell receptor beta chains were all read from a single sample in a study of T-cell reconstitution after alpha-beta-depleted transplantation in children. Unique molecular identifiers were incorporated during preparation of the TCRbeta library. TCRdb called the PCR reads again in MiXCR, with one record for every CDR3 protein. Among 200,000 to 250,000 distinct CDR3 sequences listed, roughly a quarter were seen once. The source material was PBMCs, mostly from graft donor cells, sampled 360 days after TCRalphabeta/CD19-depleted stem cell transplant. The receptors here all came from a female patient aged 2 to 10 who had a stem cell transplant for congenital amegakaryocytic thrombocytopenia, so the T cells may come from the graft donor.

CDR3 amino acids: CASSLRDRDTEAFF. In DNA, the CDR3 is TGTGCCAGCAGCCTCAGAGACAGGGACACTGAAGCTTTCTTT. The chain combines TRBV3-1 with TRBJ1-1; 7 bases line up with TRBD1. Trimming took 4 bases from V and 3 from J; bases not matched to a gene: 5. This CDR3 is built from 14 residues. The germline V gene encodes CDR1 LGHDT and CDR2 YNNKEL (reference sequence).

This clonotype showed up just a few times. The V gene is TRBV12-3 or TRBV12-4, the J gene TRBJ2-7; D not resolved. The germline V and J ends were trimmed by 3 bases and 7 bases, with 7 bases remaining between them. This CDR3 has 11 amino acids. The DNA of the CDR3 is TGTGCCAGCAGTTTGGAGTTGGAGCAGTACTTC. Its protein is CASSLELEQYF.

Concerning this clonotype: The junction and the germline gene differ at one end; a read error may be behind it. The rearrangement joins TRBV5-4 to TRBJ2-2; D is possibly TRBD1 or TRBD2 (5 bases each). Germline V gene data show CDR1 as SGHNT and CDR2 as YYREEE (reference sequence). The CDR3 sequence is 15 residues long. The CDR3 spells CARSLVGDNTGELFF. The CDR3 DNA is TGTGCCAGGAGCTTGGTGGGGGACAACACCGGGGAGCTGTTTTTT.

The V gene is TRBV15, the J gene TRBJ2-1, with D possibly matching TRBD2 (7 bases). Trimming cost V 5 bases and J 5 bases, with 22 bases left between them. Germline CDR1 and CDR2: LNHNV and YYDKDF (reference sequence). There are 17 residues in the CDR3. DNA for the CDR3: TGTGCCACCAGCTCCCGCGGGGGCCACGTCGGGGACAATGAGCAGTTCTTC. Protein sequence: CATSSRGGHVGDNEQFF.

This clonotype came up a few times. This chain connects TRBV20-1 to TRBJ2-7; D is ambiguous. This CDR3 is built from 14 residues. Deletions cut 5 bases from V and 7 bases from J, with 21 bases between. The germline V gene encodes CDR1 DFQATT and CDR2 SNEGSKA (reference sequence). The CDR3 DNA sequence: TGCAGTGCTGGCCAGGCACCCGGCATGTGGGAGCAGTACTTC. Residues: CSAGQAPGMWEQYF.

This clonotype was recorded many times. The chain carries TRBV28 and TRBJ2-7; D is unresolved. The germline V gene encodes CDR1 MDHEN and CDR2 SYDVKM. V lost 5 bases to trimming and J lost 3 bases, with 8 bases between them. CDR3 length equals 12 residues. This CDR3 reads CASSPPSYEQYF. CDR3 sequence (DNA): TGTGCCAGCAGTCCCCCGAGCTACGAGCAGTACTTC.

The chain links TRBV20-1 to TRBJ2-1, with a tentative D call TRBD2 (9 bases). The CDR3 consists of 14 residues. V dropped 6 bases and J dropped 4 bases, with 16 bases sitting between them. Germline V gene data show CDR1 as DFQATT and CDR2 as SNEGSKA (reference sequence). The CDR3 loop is CSAAGGQEYNEQFF. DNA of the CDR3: TGCAGTGCAGCGGGGGGACAGGAATACAATGAGCAGTTCTTC.

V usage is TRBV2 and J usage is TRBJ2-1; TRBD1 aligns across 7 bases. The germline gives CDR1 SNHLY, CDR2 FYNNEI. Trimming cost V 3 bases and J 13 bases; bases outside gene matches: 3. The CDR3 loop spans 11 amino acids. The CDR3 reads CASSEGTAQFF. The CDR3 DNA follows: TGTGCCAGCAGTGAGGGGACAGCCCAGTTCTTC. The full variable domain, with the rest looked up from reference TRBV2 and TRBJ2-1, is EPEVTQTPSHQVTQMGQEVILRCVPISNHLYFYWYRQILGQKVEFLVSFYNNEISEKSEIFDDQFSVERPDGSNFTLKIRSTKLEDSAMYFCASSEGTAQFFGPGTRLTVL.

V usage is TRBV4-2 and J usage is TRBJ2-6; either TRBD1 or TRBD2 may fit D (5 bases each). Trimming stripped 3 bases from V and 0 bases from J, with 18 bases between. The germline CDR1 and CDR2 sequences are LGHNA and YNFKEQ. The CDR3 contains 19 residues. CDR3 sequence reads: CASSHRKGTVNSGANVLTF. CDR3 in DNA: TGTGCCAGCAGCCACAGAAAGGGGACGGTGAACTCTGGGGCCAACGTCCTGACTTTC.

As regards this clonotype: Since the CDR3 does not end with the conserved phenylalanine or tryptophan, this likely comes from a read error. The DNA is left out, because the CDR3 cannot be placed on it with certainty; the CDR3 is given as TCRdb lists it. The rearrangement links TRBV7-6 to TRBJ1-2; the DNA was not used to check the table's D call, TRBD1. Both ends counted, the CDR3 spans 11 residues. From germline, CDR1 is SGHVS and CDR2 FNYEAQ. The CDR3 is CASSQYSGTPS.

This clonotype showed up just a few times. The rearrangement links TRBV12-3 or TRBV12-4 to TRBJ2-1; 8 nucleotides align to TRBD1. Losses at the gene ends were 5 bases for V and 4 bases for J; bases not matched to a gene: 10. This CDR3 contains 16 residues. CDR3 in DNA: TGTGCCAGCAGTCGAGCCCCGGGACAGGATTACAATGAGCAGTTCTTC. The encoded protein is CASSRAPGQDYNEQFF.

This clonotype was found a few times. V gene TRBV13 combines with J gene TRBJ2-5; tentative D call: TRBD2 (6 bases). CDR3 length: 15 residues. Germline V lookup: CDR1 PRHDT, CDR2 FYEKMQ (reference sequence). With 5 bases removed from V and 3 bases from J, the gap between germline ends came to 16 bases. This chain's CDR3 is CASSARGGPKETQYF. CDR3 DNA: TGTGCCAGCAGCGCTCGTGGAGGGCCAAAAGAGACCCAGTACTTC.

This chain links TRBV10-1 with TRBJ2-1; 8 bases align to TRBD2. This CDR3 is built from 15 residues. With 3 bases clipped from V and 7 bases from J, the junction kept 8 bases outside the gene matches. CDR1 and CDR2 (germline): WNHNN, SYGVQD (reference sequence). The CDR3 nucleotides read TGCGCCAGCAGTGATAGCCCGGGGGGGTTTAATGAGCAGTTCTTC. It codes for CASSDSPGGFNEQFF.

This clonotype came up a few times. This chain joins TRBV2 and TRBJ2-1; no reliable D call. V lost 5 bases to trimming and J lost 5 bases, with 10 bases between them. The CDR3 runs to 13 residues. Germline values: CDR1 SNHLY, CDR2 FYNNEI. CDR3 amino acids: CASSRLRDNEQFF. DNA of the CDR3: TGTGCCAGCAGTCGACTCCGGGACAATGAGCAGTTCTTC. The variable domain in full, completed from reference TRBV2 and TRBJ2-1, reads EPEVTQTPSHQVTQMGQEVILRCVPISNHLYFYWYRQILGQKVEFLVSFYNNEISEKSEIFDDQFSVERPDGSNFTLKIRSTKLEDSAMYFCASSRLRDNEQFFGPGTRLTVL.

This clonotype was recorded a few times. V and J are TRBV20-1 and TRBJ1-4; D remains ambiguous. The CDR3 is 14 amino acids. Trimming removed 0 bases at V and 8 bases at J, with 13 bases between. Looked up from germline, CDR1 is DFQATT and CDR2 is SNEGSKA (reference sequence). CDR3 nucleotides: TGCAGTGCTAGAGATGTACCTCCTACGGAAAAACTGTTTTTT. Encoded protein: CSARDVPPTEKLFF.

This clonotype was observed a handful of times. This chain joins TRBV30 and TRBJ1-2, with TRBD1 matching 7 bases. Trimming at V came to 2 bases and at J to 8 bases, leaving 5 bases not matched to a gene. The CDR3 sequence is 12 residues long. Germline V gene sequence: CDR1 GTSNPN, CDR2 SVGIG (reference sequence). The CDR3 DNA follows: TGTGCCTGGAGTCCCACAGGGGAAGGCTACACCTTC. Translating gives CAWSPTGEGYTF.

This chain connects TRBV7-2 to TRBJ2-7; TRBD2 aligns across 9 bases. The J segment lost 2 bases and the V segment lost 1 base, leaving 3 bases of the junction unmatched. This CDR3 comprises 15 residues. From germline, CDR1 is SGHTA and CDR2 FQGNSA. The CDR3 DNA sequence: TGTGCCAGCAGCTTAGTAGCGGGAGTGACCTACGAGCAGTACTTC. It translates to CASSLVAGVTYEQYF.

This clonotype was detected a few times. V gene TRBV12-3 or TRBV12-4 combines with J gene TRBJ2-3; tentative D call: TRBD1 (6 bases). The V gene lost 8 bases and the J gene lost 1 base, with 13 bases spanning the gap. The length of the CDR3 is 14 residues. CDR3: CASVPKGGTDTQYF. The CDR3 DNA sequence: TGTGCCAGCGTCCCGAAGGGGGGCACAGATACGCAGTATTTT.

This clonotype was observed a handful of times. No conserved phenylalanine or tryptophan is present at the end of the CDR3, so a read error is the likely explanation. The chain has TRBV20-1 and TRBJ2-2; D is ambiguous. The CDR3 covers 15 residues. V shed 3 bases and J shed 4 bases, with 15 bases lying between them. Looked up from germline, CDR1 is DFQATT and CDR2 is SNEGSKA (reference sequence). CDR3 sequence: CSASHGNYRTGELFS. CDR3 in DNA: TGCAGTGCTAGTCATGGGAACTACCGCACCGGGGAGCTGTTTTCT.

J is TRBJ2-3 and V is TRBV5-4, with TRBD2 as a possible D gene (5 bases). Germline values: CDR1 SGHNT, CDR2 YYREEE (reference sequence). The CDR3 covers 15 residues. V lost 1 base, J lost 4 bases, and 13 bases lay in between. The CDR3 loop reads CASSLWLAGPDTQYF. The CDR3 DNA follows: TGTGCCAGCAGCTTGTGGCTAGCTGGCCCAGATACGCAGTATTTT.

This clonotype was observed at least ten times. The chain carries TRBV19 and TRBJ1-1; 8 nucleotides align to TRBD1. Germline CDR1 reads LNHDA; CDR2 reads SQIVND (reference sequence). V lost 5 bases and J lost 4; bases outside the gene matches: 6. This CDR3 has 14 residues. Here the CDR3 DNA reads TGTGCCAGTAGTGTCGGACAGGGAAGCACTGAAGCTTTCTTT. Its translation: CASSVGQGSTEAFF.

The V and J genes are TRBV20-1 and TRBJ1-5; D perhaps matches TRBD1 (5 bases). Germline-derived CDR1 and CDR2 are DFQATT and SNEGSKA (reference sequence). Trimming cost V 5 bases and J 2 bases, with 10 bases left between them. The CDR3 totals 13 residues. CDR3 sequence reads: CSAQQVGNQPQHF. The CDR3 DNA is TGCAGTGCTCAACAGGTGGGCAATCAGCCCCAGCATTTT.

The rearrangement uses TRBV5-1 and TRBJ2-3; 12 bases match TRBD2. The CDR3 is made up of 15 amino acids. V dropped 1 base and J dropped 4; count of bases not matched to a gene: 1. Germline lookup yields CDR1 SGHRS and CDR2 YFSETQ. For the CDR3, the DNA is TGCGCCAGCAGCTTGTGGACTAGCGGGGCAGATACGCAGTATTTT. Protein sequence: CASSLWTSGADTQYF.

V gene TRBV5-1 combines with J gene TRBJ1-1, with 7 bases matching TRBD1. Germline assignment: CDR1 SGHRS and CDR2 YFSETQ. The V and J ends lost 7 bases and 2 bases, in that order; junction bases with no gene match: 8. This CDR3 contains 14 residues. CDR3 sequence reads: CASARDSINTEAFF. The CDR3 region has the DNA TGCGCCAGCGCCAGGGACAGCATTAACACTGAAGCTTTCTTT.

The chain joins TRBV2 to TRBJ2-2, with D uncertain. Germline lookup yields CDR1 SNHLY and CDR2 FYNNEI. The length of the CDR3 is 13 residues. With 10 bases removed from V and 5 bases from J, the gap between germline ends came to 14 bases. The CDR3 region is CATVKDGTGELFF. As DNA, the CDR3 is TGTGCCACCGTGAAAGACGGGACCGGGGAGCTGTTTTTT.

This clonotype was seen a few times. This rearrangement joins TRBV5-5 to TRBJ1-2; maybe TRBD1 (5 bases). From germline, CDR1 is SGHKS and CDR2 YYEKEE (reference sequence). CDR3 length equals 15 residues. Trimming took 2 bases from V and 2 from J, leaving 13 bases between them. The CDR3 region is CASSFRGGANYGYTF. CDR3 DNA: TGTGCCAGCAGCTTTCGGGGAGGGGCCAACTATGGCTACACCTTC.

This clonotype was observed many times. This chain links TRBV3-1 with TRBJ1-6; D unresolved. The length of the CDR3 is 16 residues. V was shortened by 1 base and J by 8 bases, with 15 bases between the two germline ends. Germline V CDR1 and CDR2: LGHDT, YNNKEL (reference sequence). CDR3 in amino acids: CASSQVTGGIDSPLHF. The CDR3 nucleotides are TGTGCCAGCAGCCAAGTGACGGGAGGGATCGATTCACCCCTCCACTTT.

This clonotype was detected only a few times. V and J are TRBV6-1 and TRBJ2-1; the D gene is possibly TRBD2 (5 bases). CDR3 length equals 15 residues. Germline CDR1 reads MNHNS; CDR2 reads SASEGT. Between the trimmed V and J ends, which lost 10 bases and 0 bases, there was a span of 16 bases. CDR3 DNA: TGTGCCACCAAGATGGACTTGAGCTCCTACAATGAGCAGTTCTTC. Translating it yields CATKMDLSSYNEQFF.